A selection of T cell receptor beta chains follows, all from one sample in a study of shared clonotypes between healthy human individuals. Libraries were prepared by immunoSEQ multiplex PCR; TCRdb keeps only in-frame clonotypes and omits some of them. The table lists 2.3 million or so clones, 90% to 95% of them singletons. Sample: naive CD4+ T cells from PBMCs. Receptors were obtained from a young man in good health. Some clones in this sample may be carry-over from other donors' samples. Both conserved end residues are part of each CDR3. D genes are given only for firm matches. For some rows the clone size is stated as once, few or many, or as a class when expanded; others skip it.

>TRBV4-2|NA|NA|TRBJ2-1
TGTGCCAGCAGCCAAGAAGTGCTTTCCTACAATGAGCAGTTCTTC
CASSQEVLSYNEQFF
>TRBV6-1|NA|NA|TRBJ1-1
TGTGCCAGCAGTACGCGGACGGACACTGAAGCTTTCTTT
CASSTRTDTEAFF
>TRBV28|NA|NA|TRBJ2-1
TGTGCCAGCAGCCCCTCCCGTACACGGGTGTACAATGAGCAGTTCTTC
CASSPSRTRVYNEQFF
>TRBV5-8|NA|NA|TRBJ2-7
TGTGCCAGCAGCTTGGCCTATACAGGAAGGACCTACGAGCAGTACTTC
CASSLAYTGRTYEQYF
>TRBV7-8|NA|NA|TRBJ2-3
TGTGCCAGCAGCTTAGTAACTACCCCTGGCCCAGATACGCAGTATTTT
CASSLVTTPGPDTQYF
>TRBV19|NA|TRBD1|TRBJ1-5
TGTGCCAGTAGTATAGGTCGTGGCAGGGGGCTAGGACAGCCCCAGCATTTT
CASSIGRGRGLGQPQHF
>TRBV5-1|NA|TRBD1|TRBJ2-7
TGCGCCAGCAGCCTGACAGGGAACGAGCAGTACTTC
CASSLTGNEQYF
>TRBV7-9|NA|TRBD2|TRBJ2-3
TGTGCCAGCAGCTTAGGACTAGCGACTAGCACAGATACGCAGTATTTT
CASSLGLATSTDTQYF
>TRBV13|NA|NA|TRBJ1-2
TGTGCCAGCAGCTTACATCATGTCGAAGAGTATGGCTACACCTTC
CASSLHHVEEYGYTF
>TRBV5-6|NA|NA|TRBJ2-2
TGTGCCAGCAGCTTGGATACGGGAGTGAACACCGGGGAGCTGTTTTTT
CASSLDTGVNTGELFF
>TRBV7-3|NA|NA|TRBJ1-1
TGTGCCAGCAGCTTAAGTGAGGGGACTGAAGCTTTCTTT
CASSLSEGTEAFF
>TRBV5-1|NA|TRBD1|TRBJ1-4
TGCGCCAGCAGCTCGACAGGGATGGGAGAAAAACTGTTTTTT
CASSSTGMGEKLFF
>TRBV29-1|NA|NA|TRBJ1-4
TGCAGCGTTTGGGCCCCAACTAATGAAAAACTGTTTTTT
CSVWAPTNEKLFF
>TRBV5-4|NA|TRBD2|TRBJ2-3
TGTGCCAGCAGACCCATTAGCGGGACTAGCGGTAGCACAGATACGCAGTATTTT
CASRPISGTSGSTDTQYF
>TRBV9|NA|TRBD2|TRBJ2-1
TGTGCCAGCAGGGGGACTAGCAAAAATGAGCAGTTCTTC
CASRGTSKNEQFF
>TRBV2|NA|NA|TRBJ2-2
TGTGCCAGCATGTCGTCCGCCAAAAACACCGGGGAGCTGTTTTTT
CASMSSAKNTGELFF
>TRBV5-1|NA|TRBD2|TRBJ2-1
TGCGCCAGCAGCTTCCTAGCGGGAGCGGGTAATGAGCAGTTCTTC
CASSFLAGAGNEQFF
>TRBV6-1|NA|NA|TRBJ2-7
TGTGCCAGCCGGTGGTCAACCTCCTACGAGCAGTACTTC
CASRWSTSYEQYF
>TRBV10-3|once|NA|TRBJ2-2
TGTGCCATCAGTGCTGGGGCAGCGAACACCGGGGAGCTGTTTTTT
CAISAGAANTGELFF
>TRBV14|NA|NA|TRBJ2-7
TGTGCCAGCAGCCACCCCGGCGGGCTCGAGCAGTACTTC
CASSHPGGLEQYF
>TRBV20-1|NA|NA|TRBJ2-7
TGCAGTGCTAGGGGGTCTTACGAGCAGTACTTC
CSARGSYEQYF
>TRBV18|NA|TRBD2|TRBJ2-3
TGTGCCAGCTCACCACCGAGCGGGGCCACAGATACGCAGTATTTT
CASSPPSGATDTQYF
>TRBV19|NA|TRBD1|TRBJ2-6
TGTGCCAGTAGTAGGGGACAGGGGGTCTCCCTCTCTGGGGCCAACGTCCTGACTTTC
CASSRGQGVSLSGANVLTF
>TRBV25-1|once|NA|TRBJ2-7
TGTGCCAGCAGTGCCGCGGGACCCTCCGCCGAGCAGTACTTC
CASSAAGPSAEQYF